Given below is one TCR beta chain in context. Antigen unknown. TCRdb's table, derived via immunoSEQ multiplex PCR, lists solely in-frame clones and lacks some. In the table there are 80,000 to 100,000 clones, roughly 90% of which are singletons. The donors were part of the validation cohort, which consisted of over a hundred subjects and was separate from the first cohort of about 650 subjects. Germline V gene sequence: CDR1 LNHDA, CDR2 SQIVND (reference sequence). Trimming took off 6 bases at V and 7 bases at J, with 9 bases between the two ends. The CDR3 spans 12 residues. The source of the sample is a study of cytomegalovirus exposure and HLA in healthy donors. As for the study in general: According to later analysis, the same platform produced the roughly 120 validation and about 700 first-cohort repertoires. General study points: The study listed about 150 cytomegalovirus-associated TCR beta chains.

The sequencing input was PBMCs. This chain connects TRBV19 to TRBJ1-4; perhaps TRBD1 as D (6 bases). The source is a young man in good health and CMV-seropositive. CDR3 in amino acids: CASRQGLEKLFF. CDR3 nucleotides: TGTGCCAGTAGACAGGGTCTTGAAAAACTGTTTTTT.